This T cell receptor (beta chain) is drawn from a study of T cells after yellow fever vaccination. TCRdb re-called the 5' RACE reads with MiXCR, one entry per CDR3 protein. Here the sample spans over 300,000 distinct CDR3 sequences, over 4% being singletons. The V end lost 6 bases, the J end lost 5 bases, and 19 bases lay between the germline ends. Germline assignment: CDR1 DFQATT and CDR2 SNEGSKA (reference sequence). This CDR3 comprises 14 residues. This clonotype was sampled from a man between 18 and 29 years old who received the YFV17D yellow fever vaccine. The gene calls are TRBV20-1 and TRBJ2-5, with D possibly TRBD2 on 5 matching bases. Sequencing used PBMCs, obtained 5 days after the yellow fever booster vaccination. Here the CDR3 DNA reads TGCAGTGCCAAGGGTAGGGCTAGCTGGGAGACCCAGTACTTC. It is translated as CSAKGRASWETQYF.